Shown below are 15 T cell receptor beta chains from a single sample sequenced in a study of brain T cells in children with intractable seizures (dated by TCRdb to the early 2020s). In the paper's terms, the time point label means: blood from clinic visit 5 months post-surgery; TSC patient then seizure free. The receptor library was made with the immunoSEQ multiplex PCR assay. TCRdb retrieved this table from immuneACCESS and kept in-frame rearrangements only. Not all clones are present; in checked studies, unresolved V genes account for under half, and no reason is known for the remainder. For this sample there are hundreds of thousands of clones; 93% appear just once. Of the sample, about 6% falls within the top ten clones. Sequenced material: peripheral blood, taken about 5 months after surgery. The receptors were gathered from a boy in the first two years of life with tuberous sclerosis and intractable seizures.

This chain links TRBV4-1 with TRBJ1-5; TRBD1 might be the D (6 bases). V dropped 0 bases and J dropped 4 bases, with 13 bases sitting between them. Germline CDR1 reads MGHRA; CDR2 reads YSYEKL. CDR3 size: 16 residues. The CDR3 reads CASSQEGGARNQPQHF. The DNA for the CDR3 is TGCGCCAGCAGCCAAGAGGGGGGGGCGAGGAATCAGCCCCAGCATTTT.

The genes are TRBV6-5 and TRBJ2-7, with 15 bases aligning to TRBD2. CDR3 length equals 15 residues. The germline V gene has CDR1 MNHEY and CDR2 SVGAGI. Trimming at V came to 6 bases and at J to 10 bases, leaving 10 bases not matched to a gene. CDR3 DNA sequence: TGTGCCAGCAGAAAGGCGGGACTAGCGGGAGGAGGCCAGTACTTC. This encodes CASRKAGLAGGGQYF.

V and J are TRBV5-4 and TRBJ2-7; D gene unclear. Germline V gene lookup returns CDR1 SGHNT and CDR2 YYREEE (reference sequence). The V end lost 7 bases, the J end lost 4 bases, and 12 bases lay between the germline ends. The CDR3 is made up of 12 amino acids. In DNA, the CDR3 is TGTGCCAGCGGTACAAGCTCTTACGAGCAGTACTTC. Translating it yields CASGTSSYEQYF.

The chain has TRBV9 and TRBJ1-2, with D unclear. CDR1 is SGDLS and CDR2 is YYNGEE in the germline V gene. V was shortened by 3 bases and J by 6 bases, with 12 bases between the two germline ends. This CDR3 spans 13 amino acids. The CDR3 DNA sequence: TGTGCCAGCAGCGGGACGTCTGGGAATGGCTACACCTTC. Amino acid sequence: CASSGTSGNGYTF.

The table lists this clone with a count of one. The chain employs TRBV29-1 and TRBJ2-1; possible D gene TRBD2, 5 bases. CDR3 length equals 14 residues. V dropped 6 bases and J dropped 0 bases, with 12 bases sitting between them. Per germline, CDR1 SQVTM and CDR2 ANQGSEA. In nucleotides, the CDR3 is TGCAGCGTGGACGGGGTGAGCTCCTACAATGAGCAGTTCTTC. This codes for CSVDGVSSYNEQFF.

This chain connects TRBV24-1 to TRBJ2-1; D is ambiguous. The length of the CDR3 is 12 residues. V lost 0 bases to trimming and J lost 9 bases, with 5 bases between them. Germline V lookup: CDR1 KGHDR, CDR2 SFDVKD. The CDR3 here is CATSDLTGEQFF. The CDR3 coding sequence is TGTGCCACCAGTGATTTGACGGGTGAGCAGTTCTTC.

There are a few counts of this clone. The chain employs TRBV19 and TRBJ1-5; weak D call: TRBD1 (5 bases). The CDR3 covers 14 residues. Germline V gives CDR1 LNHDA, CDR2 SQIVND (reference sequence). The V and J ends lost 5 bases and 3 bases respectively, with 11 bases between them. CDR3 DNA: TGTGCCAGTAGTTTCGACAGCCCCAATCAGCCCCAGCATTTT. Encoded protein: CASSFDSPNQPQHF. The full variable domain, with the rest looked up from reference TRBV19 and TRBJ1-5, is DGGITQSPKYLFRKEGQNVTLSCEQNLNHDAMYWYRQDPGQGLRLIYYSQIVNDFQKGDIAEGYSVSREKKESFPLTVTSAQKNPTAFYLCASSFDSPNQPQHFGDGTRLSIL.

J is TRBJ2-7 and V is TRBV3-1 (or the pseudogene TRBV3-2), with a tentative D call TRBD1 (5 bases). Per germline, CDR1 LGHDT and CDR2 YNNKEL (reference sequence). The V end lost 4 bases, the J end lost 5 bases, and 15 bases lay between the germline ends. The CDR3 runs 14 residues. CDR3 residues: CASSPLPTRDEQYF. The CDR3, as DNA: TGTGCCAGCAGCCCTCTCCCTACCAGGGACGAGCAGTACTTC.

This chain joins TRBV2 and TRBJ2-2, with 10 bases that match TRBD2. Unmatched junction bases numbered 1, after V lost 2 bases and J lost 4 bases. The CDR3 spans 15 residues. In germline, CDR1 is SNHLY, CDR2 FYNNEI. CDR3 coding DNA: TGTGCCAGCAGTGAACTAGCGGGAGCCACCGGGGAGCTGTTTTTT. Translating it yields CASSELAGATGELFF.

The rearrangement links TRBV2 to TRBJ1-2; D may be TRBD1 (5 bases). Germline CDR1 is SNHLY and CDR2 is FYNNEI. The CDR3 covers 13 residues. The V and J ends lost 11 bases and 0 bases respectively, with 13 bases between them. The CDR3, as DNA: TGTGCCGGGGGGGGGACTCCTAACTATGGCTACACCTTC. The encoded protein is CAGGGTPNYGYTF. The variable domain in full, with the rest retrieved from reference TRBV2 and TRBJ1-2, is EPEVTQTPSHQVTQMGQEVILRCVPISNHLYFYWYRQILGQKVEFLVSFYNNEISEKSEIFDDQFSVERPDGSNFTLKIRSTKLEDSAMYFCAGGGTPNYGYTFGSGTRLTVV.

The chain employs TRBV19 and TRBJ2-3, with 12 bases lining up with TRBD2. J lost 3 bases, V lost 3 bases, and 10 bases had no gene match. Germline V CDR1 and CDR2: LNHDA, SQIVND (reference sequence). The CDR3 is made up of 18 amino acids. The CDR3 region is CASSIASASGGATDTQYF. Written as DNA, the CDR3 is TGTGCCAGTAGTATTGCGTCGGCTAGCGGGGGGGCAACAGATACGCAGTATTTT.

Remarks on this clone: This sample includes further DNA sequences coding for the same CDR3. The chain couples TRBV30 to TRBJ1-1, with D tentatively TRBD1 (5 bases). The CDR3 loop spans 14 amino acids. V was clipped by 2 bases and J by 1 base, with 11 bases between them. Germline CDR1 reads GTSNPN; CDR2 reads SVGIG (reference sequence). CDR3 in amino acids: CAWSPGRENTEAFF. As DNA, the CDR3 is TGTGCCTGGAGTCCGGGACGGGAGAACACTGAAGCTTTCTTT.

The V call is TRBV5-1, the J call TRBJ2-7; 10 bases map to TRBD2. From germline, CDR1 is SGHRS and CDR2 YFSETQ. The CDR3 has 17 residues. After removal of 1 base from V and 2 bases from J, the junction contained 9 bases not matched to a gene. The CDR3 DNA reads TGCGCCAGCAGCTTGCGGGTTAGCGGGGGGCCCCCCTACGAGCAGTACTTC. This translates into CASSLRVSGGPPYEQYF. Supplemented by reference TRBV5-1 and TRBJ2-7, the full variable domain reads KAGVTQTPRYLIKTRGQQVTLSCSPISGHRSVSWYQQTPGQGLQFLFEYFSETQRNKGNFPGRFSGRQFSNSRSEMNVSTLELGDSALYLCASSLRVSGGPPYEQYFGPGTRLTVT.

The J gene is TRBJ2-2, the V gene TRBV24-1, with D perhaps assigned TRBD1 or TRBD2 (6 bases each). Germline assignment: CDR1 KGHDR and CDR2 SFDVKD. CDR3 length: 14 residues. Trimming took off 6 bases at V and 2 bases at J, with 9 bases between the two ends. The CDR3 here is CATSPGANTGELFF. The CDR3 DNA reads TGTGCCACCAGTCCGGGGGCTAACACCGGGGAGCTGTTTTTT.

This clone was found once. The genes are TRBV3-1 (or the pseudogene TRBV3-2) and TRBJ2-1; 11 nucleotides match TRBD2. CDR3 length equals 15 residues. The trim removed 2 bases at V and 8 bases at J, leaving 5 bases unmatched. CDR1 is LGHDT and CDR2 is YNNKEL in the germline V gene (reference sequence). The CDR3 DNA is TGTGCCAGCAGCCAAATGCTAGCGGGAGGACATGAGCAGTTCTTC. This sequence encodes CASSQMLAGGHEQFF.